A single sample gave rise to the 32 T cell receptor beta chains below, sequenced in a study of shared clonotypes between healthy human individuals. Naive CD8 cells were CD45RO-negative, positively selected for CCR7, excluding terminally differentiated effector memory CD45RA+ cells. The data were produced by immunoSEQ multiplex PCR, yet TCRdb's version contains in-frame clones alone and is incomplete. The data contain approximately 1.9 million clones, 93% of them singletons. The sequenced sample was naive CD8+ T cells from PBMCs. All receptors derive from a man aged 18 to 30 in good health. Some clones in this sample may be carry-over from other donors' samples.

This CDR3 is CASSQGMKPTNEKLFF. CDR3 in DNA: TGCGCCAGCAGCCAAGGCATGAAGCCAACTAATGAAAAACTGTTTTTT. This sequence joins TRBV4-1 and TRBJ1-4, with D uncertain. Germline V gene lookup returns CDR1 MGHRA and CDR2 YSYEKL. The CDR3 contains 16 residues. Trimming pared 1 base from V and 0 bases from J, leaving 9 bases between.

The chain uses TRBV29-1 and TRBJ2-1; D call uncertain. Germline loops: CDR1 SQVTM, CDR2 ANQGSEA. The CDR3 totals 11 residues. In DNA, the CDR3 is TGCAAGGGCCAGGTATACAATGAGCAGTTCTTC. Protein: CKGQVYNEQFF.

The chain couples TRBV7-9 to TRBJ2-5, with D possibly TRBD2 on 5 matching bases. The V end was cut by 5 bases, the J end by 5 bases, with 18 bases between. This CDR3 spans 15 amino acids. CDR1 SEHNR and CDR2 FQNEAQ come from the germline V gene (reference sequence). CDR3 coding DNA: TGTGCCAGCAGCAACACAAGAAGGGAGTATGAGACCCAGTACTTC. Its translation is CASSNTRREYETQYF.

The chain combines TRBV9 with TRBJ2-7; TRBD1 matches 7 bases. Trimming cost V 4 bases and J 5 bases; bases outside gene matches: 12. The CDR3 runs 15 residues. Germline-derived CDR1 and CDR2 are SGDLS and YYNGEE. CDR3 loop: CASSQFRDSPHEQYF. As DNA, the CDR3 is TGTGCCAGCAGCCAATTCCGGGACAGCCCCCACGAGCAGTACTTC.

The CDR3 here is CASSLWGYYEQYF. In nucleotides, the CDR3 is TGTGCCAGCAGCTTATGGGGCTACTACGAGCAGTACTTC. This chain uses TRBV11-2 with TRBJ2-7; D might be TRBD1 (5 bases). CDR3 length equals 13 residues. V was pared by 2 bases and J by 3 bases, with 8 bases between. Germline CDR1 SGHAT, CDR2 FQNNGV.

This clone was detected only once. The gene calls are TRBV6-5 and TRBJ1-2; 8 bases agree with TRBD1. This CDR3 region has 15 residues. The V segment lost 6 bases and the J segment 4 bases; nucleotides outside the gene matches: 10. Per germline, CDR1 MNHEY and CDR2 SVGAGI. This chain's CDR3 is CASRVGQGIGYGYTF. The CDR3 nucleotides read TGTGCCAGCAGAGTAGGACAGGGCATTGGCTATGGCTACACCTTC.

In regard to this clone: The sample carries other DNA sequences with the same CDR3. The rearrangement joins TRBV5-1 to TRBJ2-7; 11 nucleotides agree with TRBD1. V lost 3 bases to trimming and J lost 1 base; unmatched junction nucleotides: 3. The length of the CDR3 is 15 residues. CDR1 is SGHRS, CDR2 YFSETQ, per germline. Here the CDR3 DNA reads TGCGCCAGCAGCTGGACAGGGGGCCGGTCCTACGAGCAGTACTTC. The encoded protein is CASSWTGGRSYEQYF.

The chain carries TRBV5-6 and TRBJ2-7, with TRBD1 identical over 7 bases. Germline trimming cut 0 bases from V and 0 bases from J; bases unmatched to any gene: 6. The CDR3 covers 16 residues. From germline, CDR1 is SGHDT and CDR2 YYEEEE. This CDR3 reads CASSLEGRGSSYEQYF. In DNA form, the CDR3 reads TGTGCCAGCAGCTTGGAGGGCAGGGGGAGCTCCTACGAGCAGTACTTC.

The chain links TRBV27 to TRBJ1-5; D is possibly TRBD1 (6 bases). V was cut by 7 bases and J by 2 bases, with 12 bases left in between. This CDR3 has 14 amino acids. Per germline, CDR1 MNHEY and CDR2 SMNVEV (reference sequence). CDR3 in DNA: TGTGCCAGCAACCCGGCAGGGGGCAATCAGCCCCAGCATTTT. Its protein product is CASNPAGGNQPQHF.

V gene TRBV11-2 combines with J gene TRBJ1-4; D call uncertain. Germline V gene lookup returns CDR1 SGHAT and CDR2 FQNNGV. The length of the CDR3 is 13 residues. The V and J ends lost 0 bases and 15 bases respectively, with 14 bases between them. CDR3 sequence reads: CASSLEGSHPVFF. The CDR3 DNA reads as TGTGCCAGCAGCTTAGAAGGATCCCACCCAGTGTTTTTT.

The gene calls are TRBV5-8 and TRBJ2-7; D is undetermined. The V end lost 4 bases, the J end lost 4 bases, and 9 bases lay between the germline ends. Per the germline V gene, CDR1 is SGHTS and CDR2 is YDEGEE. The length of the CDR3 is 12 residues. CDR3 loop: CASSRPRYEQYF. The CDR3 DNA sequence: TGTGCCAGCAGCCGGCCCCGATACGAGCAGTACTTC. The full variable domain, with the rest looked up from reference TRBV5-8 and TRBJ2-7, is EAGVTQSPTHLIKTRGQQATLRCSPISGHTSVYWYQQALGLGLQFLLWYDEGEERNRGNFPPRFSGRQFPNYSSELNVNALELEDSALYLCASSRPRYEQYFGPGTRLTVT.

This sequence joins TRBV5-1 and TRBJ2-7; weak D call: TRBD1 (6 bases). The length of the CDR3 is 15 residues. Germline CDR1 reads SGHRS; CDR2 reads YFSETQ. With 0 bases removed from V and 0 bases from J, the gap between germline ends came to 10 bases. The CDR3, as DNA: TGCGCCAGCAGCTTGGTAGACAGGCCCTCCTACGAGCAGTACTTC. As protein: CASSLVDRPSYEQYF.

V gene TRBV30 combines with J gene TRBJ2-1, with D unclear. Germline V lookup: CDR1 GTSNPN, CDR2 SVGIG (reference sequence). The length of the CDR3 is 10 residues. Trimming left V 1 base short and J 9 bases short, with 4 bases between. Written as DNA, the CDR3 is TGTGCCTGGAGTGGGGCTGAGCAGTTCTTC. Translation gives CAWSGAEQFF. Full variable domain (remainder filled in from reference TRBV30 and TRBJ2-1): SQTIHQWPATLVQPVGSPLSLECTVEGTSNPNLYWYRQAAGRGLQLLFYSVGIGQISSEVPQNLSASRPQDRQFILSSKKLLLSDSGFYLCAWSGAEQFFGPGTRLTVL.

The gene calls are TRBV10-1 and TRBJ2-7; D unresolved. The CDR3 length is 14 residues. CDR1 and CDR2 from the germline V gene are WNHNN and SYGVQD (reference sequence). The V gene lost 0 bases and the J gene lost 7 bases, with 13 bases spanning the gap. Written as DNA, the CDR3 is TGCGCCAGCAGTGAGTCGGTAGGTCTGGGTGAGCAGTACTTC. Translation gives CASSESVGLGEQYF.

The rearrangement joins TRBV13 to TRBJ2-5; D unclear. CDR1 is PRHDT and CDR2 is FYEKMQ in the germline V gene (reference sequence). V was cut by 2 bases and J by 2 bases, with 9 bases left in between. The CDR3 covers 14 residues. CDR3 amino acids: CASSLSEYQETQYF. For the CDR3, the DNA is TGTGCCAGCAGCTTATCCGAATATCAAGAGACCCAGTACTTC. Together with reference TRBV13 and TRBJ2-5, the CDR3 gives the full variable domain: AAGVIQSPRHLIKEKRETATLKCYPIPRHDTVYWYQQGPGQDPQFLISFYEKMQSDKGSIPDRFSAQQFSDYHSELNMSSLELGDSALYFCASSLSEYQETQYFGPGTRLLVL.

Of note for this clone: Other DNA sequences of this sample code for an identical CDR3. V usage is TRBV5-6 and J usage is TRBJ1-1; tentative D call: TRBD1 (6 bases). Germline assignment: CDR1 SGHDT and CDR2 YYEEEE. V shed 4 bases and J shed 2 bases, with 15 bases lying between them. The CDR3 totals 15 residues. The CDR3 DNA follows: TGTGCCAGCAGCCTAGCCGGACAGACTAACACTGAAGCTTTCTTT. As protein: CASSLAGQTNTEAFF.

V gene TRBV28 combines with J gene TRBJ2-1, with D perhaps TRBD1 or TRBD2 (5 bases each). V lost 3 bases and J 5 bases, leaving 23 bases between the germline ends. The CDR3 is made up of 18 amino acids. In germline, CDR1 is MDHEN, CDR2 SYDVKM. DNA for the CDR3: TGTGCCAGCAGTTTCGAGTCCCAGGGACGGTTCCCAGACAATGAGCAGTTCTTC. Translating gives CASSFESQGRFPDNEQFF.

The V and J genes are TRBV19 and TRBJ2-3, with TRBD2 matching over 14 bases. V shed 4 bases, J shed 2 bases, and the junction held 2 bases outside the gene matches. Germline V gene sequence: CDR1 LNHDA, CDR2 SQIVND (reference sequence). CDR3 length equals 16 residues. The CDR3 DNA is TGTGCCAGTAGTAGACTAGCGGGAGGGGACACAGATACGCAGTATTTT. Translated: CASSRLAGGDTDTQYF.

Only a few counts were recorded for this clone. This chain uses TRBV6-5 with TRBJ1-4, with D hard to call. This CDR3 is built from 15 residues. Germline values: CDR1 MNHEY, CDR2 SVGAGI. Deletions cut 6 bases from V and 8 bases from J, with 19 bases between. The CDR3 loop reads CASSPDNGSREKLFF. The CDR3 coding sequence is TGTGCCAGCAGCCCCGATAACGGTTCTCGGGAAAAACTGTTTTTT.

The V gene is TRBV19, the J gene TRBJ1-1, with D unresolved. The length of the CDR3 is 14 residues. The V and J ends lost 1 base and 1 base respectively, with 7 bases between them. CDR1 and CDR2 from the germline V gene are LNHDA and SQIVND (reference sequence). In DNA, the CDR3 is TGTGCCAGTAGTATAGGGTTCCCGAACACTGAAGCTTTCTTT. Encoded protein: CASSIGFPNTEAFF.

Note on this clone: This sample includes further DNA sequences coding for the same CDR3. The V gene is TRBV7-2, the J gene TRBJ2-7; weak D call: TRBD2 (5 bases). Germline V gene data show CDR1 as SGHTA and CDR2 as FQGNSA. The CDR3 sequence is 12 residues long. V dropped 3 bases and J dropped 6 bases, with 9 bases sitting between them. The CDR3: CASSFIGGEQYF. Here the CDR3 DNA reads TGTGCCAGCAGCTTTATCGGAGGCGAGCAGTACTTC.

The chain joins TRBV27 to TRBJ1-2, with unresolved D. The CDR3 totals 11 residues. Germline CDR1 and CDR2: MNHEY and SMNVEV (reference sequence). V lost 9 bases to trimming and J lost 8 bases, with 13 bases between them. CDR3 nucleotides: TGTGCCAGTCTGGGCGGGGAGGGCTACACCTTC. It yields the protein CASLGGEGYTF.

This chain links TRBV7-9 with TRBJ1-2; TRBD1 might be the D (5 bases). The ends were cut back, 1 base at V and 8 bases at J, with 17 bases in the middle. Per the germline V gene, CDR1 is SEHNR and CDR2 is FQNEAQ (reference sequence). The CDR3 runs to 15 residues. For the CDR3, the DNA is TGTGCCAGCAGCTTAGTCGTCAGGGTGAGGGACGGCTACACCTTC. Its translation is CASSLVVRVRDGYTF.

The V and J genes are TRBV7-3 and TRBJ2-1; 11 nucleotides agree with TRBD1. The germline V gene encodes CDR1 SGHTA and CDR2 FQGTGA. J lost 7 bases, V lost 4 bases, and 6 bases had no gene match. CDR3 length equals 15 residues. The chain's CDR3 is CASSSDRGLLNEQFF. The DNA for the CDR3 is TGTGCCAGCAGCTCGGACAGGGGGCTTCTTAATGAGCAGTTCTTC.

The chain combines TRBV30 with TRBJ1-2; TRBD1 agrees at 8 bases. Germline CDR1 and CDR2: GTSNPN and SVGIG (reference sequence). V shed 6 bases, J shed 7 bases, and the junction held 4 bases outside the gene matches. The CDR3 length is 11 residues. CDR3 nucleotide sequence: TGTGCCTGTACAGGGGGAGGTGGCTACACCTTC. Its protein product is CACTGGGGYTF.

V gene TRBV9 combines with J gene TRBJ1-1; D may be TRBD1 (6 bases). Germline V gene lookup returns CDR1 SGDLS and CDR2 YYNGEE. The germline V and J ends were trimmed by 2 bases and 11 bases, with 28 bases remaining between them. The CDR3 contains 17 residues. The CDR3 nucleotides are TGTGCCAGCAGCGTCTCTTCGGGGGCGATTTCGAACCCCAGCGCTTTCTTT. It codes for CASSVSSGAISNPSAFF.

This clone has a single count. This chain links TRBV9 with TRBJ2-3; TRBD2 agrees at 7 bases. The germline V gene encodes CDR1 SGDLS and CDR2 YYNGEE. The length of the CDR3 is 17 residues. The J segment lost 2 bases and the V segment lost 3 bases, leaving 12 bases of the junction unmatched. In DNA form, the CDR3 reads TGTGCCAGCAGCGCAGTGGGGAGGGGAGTAATCACAGATACGCAGTATTTT. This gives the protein CASSAVGRGVITDTQYF.

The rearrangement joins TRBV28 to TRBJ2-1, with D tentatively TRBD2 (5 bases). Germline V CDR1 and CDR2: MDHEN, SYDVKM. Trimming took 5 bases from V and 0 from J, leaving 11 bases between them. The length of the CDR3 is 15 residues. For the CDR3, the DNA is TGTGCCAGCAGTCATAGCGCCAGCTCCTACAATGAGCAGTTCTTC. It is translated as CASSHSASSYNEQFF.

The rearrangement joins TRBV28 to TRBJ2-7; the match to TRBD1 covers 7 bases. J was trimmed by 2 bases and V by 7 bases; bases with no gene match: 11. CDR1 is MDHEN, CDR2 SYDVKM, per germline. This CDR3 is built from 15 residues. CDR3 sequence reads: CASTFAGTETYEQYF. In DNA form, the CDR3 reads TGTGCCAGCACCTTCGCCGGGACAGAGACCTACGAGCAGTACTTC. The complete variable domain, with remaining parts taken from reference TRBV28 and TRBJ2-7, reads DVKVTQSSRYLVKRTGEKVFLECVQDMDHENMFWYRQDPGLGLRLIYFSYDVKMKEKGDIPEGYSVSREKKERFSLILESASTNQTSMYLCASTFAGTETYEQYFGPGTRLTVT.

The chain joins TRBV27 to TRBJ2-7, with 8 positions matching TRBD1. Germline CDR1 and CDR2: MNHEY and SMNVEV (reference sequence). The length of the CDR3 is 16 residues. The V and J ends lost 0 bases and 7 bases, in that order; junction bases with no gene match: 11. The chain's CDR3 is CASSLSMGQEYMEQYF. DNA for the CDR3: TGTGCCAGCAGTTTATCGATGGGACAGGAGTATATGGAGCAGTACTTC.

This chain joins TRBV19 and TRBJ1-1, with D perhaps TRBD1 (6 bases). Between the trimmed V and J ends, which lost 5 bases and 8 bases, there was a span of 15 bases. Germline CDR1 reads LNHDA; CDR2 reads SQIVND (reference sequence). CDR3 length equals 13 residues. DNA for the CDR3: TGTGCCAGTAGTTCCTTCGGGACACTAGAAGCTTTCTTT. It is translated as CASSSFGTLEAFF.

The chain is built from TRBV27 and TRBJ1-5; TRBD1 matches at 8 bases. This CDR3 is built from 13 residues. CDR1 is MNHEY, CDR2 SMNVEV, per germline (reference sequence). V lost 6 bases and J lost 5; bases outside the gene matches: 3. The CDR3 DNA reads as TGTGCCAGCAGAGACAGGGGAGATCAGCCCCAGCATTTT. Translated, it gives CASRDRGDQPQHF.